The 5 T cell receptor beta chains below were found in one sample sequenced in a study of tissue T cells after allogeneic stem cell transplantation (dated by TCRdb to 2021 to 2024). Interpreted using the paper, the time point label stands for: mouse harvest day 14 after allogeneic transplant. Mouse grafts combined 10^7 T-cell-depleted bone marrow cells with 10^6 splenic CD5+ T cells, given via tail vein injection. The method behind the library was the immunoSEQ multiplex PCR assay. TCRdb's version of the immuneACCESS table is confined to in-frame rearrangements and falls short of the full clone set. An unresolved V gene accounts for under half of the shortfall where checked; the remainder is of unknown origin. This sample is represented by thousands of clones; more than 35% of them were singletons. About 3.5% of the sample belongs to the ten largest clones. Specimen: skin. Every receptor here comes from a female BALB/c mouse given C57BL/6 T cells with graft-versus-host disease after an allogeneic hematopoietic cell transplant.

Comment on this clone: Gene names and germline refer to mouse. Coverage ceases 1 residue before the CDR3 finishes, and the germline J gene fills in the end. The rearrangement links TRBV26 to TRBJ1-2; a weak D match, TRBD1 (6 bases). CDR3 length equals 15 residues. The ends were cut back, 4 bases at V and 2 bases at J, with 14 bases in the middle. The V gene's germline CDR1 is KGHPV and CDR2 FQNQEV (reference sequence). CDR3 sequence: CASSPTGRENSDYTF. CDR3 bases read: TGTGCCAGCAGTCCTACAGGGAGAGAGAACTCCGACTACACC. Full variable domain (missing parts from reference TRBV26 and TRBJ1-2): NSKVIQTPRYLVKGQGQKAKMRCIPEKGHPVVFWYQQNKNNEFKFLINFQNQEVLQQIDMTEKRFSAECPSNSPCSLEIQSSEAGDSALYLCASSPTGRENSDYTFGSGTRLLVI.

This clone is termed medium-sized. Gene names and germline refer to mouse. The read is 1 residue too short to cover the CDR3 end, so that end is filled in from the germline J gene. This same CDR3 is encoded by further DNA sequences in the sample. This chain joins TRBV26 and TRBJ2-1, with a weak D call TRBD2 (5 bases). This CDR3 comprises 14 residues. V gave up 3 bases and J gave up 1 base, with 7 bases separating them. Germline assignment: CDR1 KGHPV and CDR2 FQNQEV (reference sequence). CDR3 sequence: CASSLLGNYAEQFF. Partial CDR3 DNA: TGTGCCAGCAGTCTTCTGGGAAACTATGCTGAGCAGTTC.

Comment on this clone: Mouse germline and gene names are used. The CDR3 is cut off 1 residue early in the read; its end comes from the germline J gene. J is TRBJ2-3 and V is TRBV3; D is unclear. V shed 8 bases and J shed 3 bases, with 12 bases lying between them. The germline V gene encodes CDR1 SNHLY and CDR2 FYNGKV (reference sequence). CDR3 length: 13 residues. The CDR3 is CASSFGSAETLYF. The sequenced CDR3 bases are TGTGCCAGCTCTTTCGGGTCAGCAGAAACGCTGTAT.

Turning to this clone: Germline and genes here are mouse. The CDR3 end falls 1 residue outside the read, so it is completed with the germline J gene. The chain links TRBV31 to TRBJ1-3, with D possibly matching TRBD1 (6 bases). The germline V gene encodes CDR1 GKSSPN and CDR2 SITVG. CDR3 length equals 16 residues. V lost 0 bases, J lost 0 bases, and 12 bases lay in between. CDR3 DNA (partial): TGTGCCTGGAGTCTAGAGGGGGGGGCTTCTGGAAATACGCTCTAT. Translating it yields CAWSLEGGASGNTLY. The complete CDR3 reads CAWSLEGGASGNTLYF.

In this sample, this clone turned up a few times. Genes and germline are mouse. The read is 1 residue too short to cover the CDR3 end, so that end is filled in from the germline J gene. The V gene is TRBV3, the J gene TRBJ2-3, with TRBD1 as a possible D gene (5 bases). V lost 4 bases, J lost 1 base, and 9 bases lay in between. CDR3 length: 14 residues. Germline V gene lookup returns CDR1 SNHLY and CDR2 FYNGKV (reference sequence). CDR3 residues: CASSSGRGAETLYF. The sequenced CDR3 bases are TGTGCCAGCAGCTCAGGGAGAGGTGCAGAAACGCTGTAT.